The present TCR beta chain was sequenced within a study of breast tumors, draining lymph nodes, adjacent tissues listed by TCRdb under 2016. Study-wide context: TCR beta repertoires were compared across tumor, adjacent nontumor tissue and axillary lymph nodes obtained from breast cancer patients. In human breast cancer, the study set out to evaluate how tumor, surrounding tissue and draining lymph node repertoires relate to one another and whether T cells may move between these sites.

This clonotype was observed at least ten times. Its recognized antigen is unknown. No quality values exist for individual bases; no much larger clone is one base distant. In the germline V gene (reference sequence), CDR1 corresponds to LNHNV and CDR2 to YYDKDF. The V and J ends are trimmed by 5 bases and 0 bases, leaving 14 bases between them. Spanning cysteine to phenylalanine, the CDR3 consists of 15 amino acids. Only the CDR3 part of the read is kept: 45 bases, read in frame from the first base. Broad study findings and their caveats: The conclusion that tumor T cells originate in lymph nodes was presented as consistent with a hypothesis rather than as directly demonstrated. In luminal-like breast cancer, tumor and nontumor tissue repertoires resembled each other significantly more than in basal-like breast cancer. The data were considered consistent with the idea that most tumor T cells come from the lymph node and then expand in tumor tissue. T-cell repertoire diversity in tumors was found to be lower than in lymph nodes but higher than in nontumor tissue, and preferential V and J gene usage was observed.

Lymph node samples were obtained from the axillary draining lymph nodes of breast cancer patients. Sequencing instrument: Illumina HiSeq 2000. Multiplex PCR amplification was used to generate the TCR beta chain libraries. High-throughput sequencing was used to analyze the amplified TCR beta chain products. The public reads were quality trimmed at Q25 with fastp and then assembled into clones with MiXCR by TCRdb, keeping productive beta chains. Each CDR3 protein gets just one entry, which takes the most common genes and DNA from the rows behind it. The sample profile shows about 230,000 distinct CDR3 sequences; 32% of them were found once. The ten largest clones add up to 1.1% to 1.5% of the sample.

Sequences were obtained from axillary lymph node tissue. The sequence joins TRBV15 to TRBJ2-7; a confident D gene designation cannot be given. This sequence was found in a female donor with breast cancer. Some clones in this sample may be carry-over from other donors' samples. The CDR3 sequence is CATSHPFPSSYEQYF. The sequenced DNA is TGTGCCACCAGCCATCCCTTCCCGAGCTCCTACGAGCAGTACTTC.